This TCR beta chain was retrieved from a study of CD8 T cells in Susac syndrome. Study-wide points: Expansion of clones was not seen in the CD4+ T cell repertoires of Susac syndrome.

Notes on this clonotype: As yet, its antigen is unknown.

Negative isolation yielded CD4+ and CD8+ T cells, and FACS enriched TEMRA cells. Germline V lookup: CDR1 MDHEN, CDR2 SYDVKM. The CDR3 contains 12 residues. Trimming cost V 11 bases and J 5 bases, with 15 bases left between them. RNA in amounts of roughly 0.5 to 1 ug was reverse transcribed with random hexamers. TCRdb re-derived calls from the immunoSEQ multiplex PCR reads in MiXCR, one entry per CDR3 protein. There are some 200,000 distinct CDR3 sequences in the sample; roughly nine tenths occur only once, and around 0.1% lies in the top ten. The clonotype originates from a human donor with Susac syndrome. V is TRBV28 and J is TRBJ2-5, with TRBD1 as a possible D gene (5 bases). Sequenced: CD4+ T cells from PBMCs. The CDR3 reads CACRGGWETQYF. CDR3 nucleotides: TGTGCCTGTAGGGGTGGGTGGGAGACCCAGTACTTC.